A selection of T cell receptor beta chains follows, all from one sample in a study of shared clonotypes between healthy human individuals. The protocol was immunoSEQ multiplex PCR, while the TCRdb copy is restricted to in-frame clones and leaves out a portion. The sample yields millions of clones, 85% to 95% seen once. The sample taken for sequencing was naive CD8+ T cells from PBMCs. These TCRs come from a man aged 18 to 30 in good health. Some clones in this sample may be carry-over from other donors' samples. Both conserved end residues are part of each CDR3. D genes are given only for firm matches. Clone size, where shown, is once, few, many, or a class for clones that have expanded.

V: TRBV16
size: .
D: .
J: TRBJ2-7
DNA: TGTGCCAGCAGCCAATCGCCGGGACCTACCTACGAGCAGTACTTC
CDR3: CASSQSPGPTYEQYF

V: TRBV10-3
size: .
D: .
J: TRBJ2-1
DNA: TGTGCCATCGCAGAGGAGGAGATAGCCCCCAATGAGCAGTTCTTC
CDR3: CAIAEEEIAPNEQFF

V: TRBV11-3
size: .
D: .
J: TRBJ2-7
DNA: TGTGCCAGCAGCTTAGGGCAGGGGAGGGACTACGAGCAGTACTTC
CDR3: CASSLGQGRDYEQYF

V: TRBV7-8
size: .
D: .
J: TRBJ2-3
DNA: TGTGCCAGCAGCTTATTTTCTAGGTCGACAGATACGCAGTATTTT
CDR3: CASSLFSRSTDTQYF

V: TRBV2
size: .
D: TRBD1
J: TRBJ1-5
DNA: TGTGCCAGCAGTGAGCAGGGGGCATGGGGCAATCAGCCCCAGCATTTT
CDR3: CASSEQGAWGNQPQHF

V: TRBV13
size: .
D: TRBD2
J: TRBJ2-3
DNA: TGTGCCAGCAGCTTTCAGCGGGGACTAGATACGCAGTATTTT
CDR3: CASSFQRGLDTQYF

V: TRBV7-3
size: .
D: .
J: TRBJ2-7
DNA: TGTGCCAGCAGCTTAACTAGGCCGGAGAGCTCCTACGAGCAGTACTTC
CDR3: CASSLTRPESSYEQYF

V: TRBV6-1
size: .
D: .
J: TRBJ2-7
DNA: TGTGCCAGCAGTGAAGCGTTGACCCAAGACTACGAGCAGTACTTC
CDR3: CASSEALTQDYEQYF

V: TRBV2
size: .
D: .
J: TRBJ1-1
DNA: TGTGCCAGCAGTCCTGGGGGCGTTGAAGCTTTCTTT
CDR3: CASSPGGVEAFF

V: TRBV11-2
size: few
D: .
J: TRBJ1-1
DNA: TGTGCCAGCAGCTTATTGGGCAGGGAAGCTTTCTTT
CDR3: CASSLLGREAFF

V: TRBV30
size: few
D: .
J: TRBJ1-1
DNA: TGTGCCTGGAGTGTCGGCAGGCCATCTGAAGCTTTCTTT
CDR3: CAWSVGRPSEAFF

V: TRBV7-9
size: .
D: .
J: TRBJ2-5
DNA: TGTGCCAGCAGCCCCCGAGGGTGGGAGACCCAGTACTTC
CDR3: CASSPRGWETQYF

V: TRBV6-6
size: .
D: TRBD1
J: TRBJ2-7
DNA: TGTGCCAGCAGTTACTCGGGACAGGGGGACGAGCAGTACTTC
CDR3: CASSYSGQGDEQYF

V: TRBV19
size: once
D: TRBD2
J: TRBJ2-7
DNA: TGTGCCAGTACCTTAGGGGCGGGAGCTGACGAGCAGTACTTC
CDR3: CASTLGAGADEQYF

V: TRBV5-1
size: .
D: TRBD2
J: TRBJ2-1
DNA: TGCGCCAGCAGCTACAGGACTAGCGGGAGCTACAATGAGCAGTTCTTC
CDR3: CASSYRTSGSYNEQFF

V: TRBV6-5
size: once
D: TRBD2
J: TRBJ2-3
DNA: TGTGCCAGCATGGTAGCGGGAGTGTCCGATACGCAGTATTTT
CDR3: CASMVAGVSDTQYF

V: TRBV9
size: .
D: TRBD1
J: TRBJ2-7
DNA: TGTGCCAGCAGCCCAGGGGGCTCCTACGAGCAGTACTTC
CDR3: CASSPGGSYEQYF

V: TRBV28
size: .
D: .
J: TRBJ2-2
DNA: TGTGCCAGCAGTTTAGTTGTGTTCGGGGAGCTGTTTTTT
CDR3: CASSLVVFGELFF

V: TRBV9
size: .
D: .
J: TRBJ1-1
DNA: TGTGCCAGCAGCGAGAGAGGGGACCGGGCTTTCTTT
CDR3: CASSERGDRAFF

V: TRBV7-9
size: .
D: TRBD1
J: TRBJ1-2
DNA: TGTGCCAGCAGCTTAGTGGCAGGGGGGAGCTATGGCTACACCTTC
CDR3: CASSLVAGGSYGYTF

V: TRBV9
size: .
D: .
J: TRBJ1-1
DNA: TGTGCCAGCAGCCCCCAACAGAGGGCCTCTGAAGCTTTCTTT
CDR3: CASSPQQRASEAFF

V: TRBV4-2
size: .
D: .
J: TRBJ2-6
DNA: TGTGCCAGCAGCCAAGTGGCCGGGGGGGCCAACGTCCTGACTTTC
CDR3: CASSQVAGGANVLTF

V: TRBV27
size: .
D: TRBD2
J: TRBJ2-3
DNA: TGTGCCAGCAGTTTCGGGGGGAGTTCAGATACGCAGTATTTT
CDR3: CASSFGGSSDTQYF

V: TRBV19
size: .
D: TRBD2
J: TRBJ2-7
DNA: TGTGCCAGTAGTCCCACCCGACTAGCGGGAGGGGACGAGCAGTACTTC
CDR3: CASSPTRLAGGDEQYF

V: TRBV12-5
size: once
D: TRBD2
J: TRBJ2-3
DNA: TGTGCTAGTGGTTTGTCTGCGGGAGACGCAGATACGCAGTATTTT
CDR3: CASGLSAGDADTQYF

V: TRBV19
size: .
D: TRBD2
J: TRBJ2-1
DNA: TGTGCCAGTAGTATAGCGGGGGGACTAGCGGGAGGGTACAATGAGCAGTTCTTC
CDR3: CASSIAGGLAGGYNEQFF

V: TRBV30
size: few
D: .
J: TRBJ1-2
DNA: TGTGCCTGGACCCCAAGTAGTTATGGCTACACCTTC
CDR3: CAWTPSSYGYTF

V: TRBV5-1
size: .
D: TRBD1
J: TRBJ2-3
DNA: TGCGCCAGCAGCCGCCTTCAACAGGGGCCCCGCAGCACAGATACGCAGTATTTT
CDR3: CASSRLQQGPRSTDTQYF

V: TRBV28
size: .
D: .
J: TRBJ1-4
DNA: TGTGCCAGCAGTAAGGCGGGAAAACTGTTTTTT
CDR3: CASSKAGKLFF

V: TRBV19
size: .
D: .
J: TRBJ1-5
DNA: TGTGCCAGTAGTATTCAAGGGGTGAGGCAGCCCCAGCATTTT
CDR3: CASSIQGVRQPQHF

V: TRBV6-6
size: .
D: .
J: TRBJ1-5
DNA: TGTGCCAGCAGAACTACACTCGAGGGAAAAGATCAGCCCCAGCATTTT
CDR3: CASRTTLEGKDQPQHF

V: TRBV30
size: .
D: .
J: TRBJ2-2
DNA: TGTGCCCGCCCTAACCCGAACACCGGGGAGCTGTTTTTT
CDR3: CARPNPNTGELFF

V: TRBV19
size: .
D: TRBD2
J: TRBJ2-2
DNA: TGTGCCAGTAGTATAGATAGGCTCGGACTAGCGGGCAACACCGGGGAGCTGTTTTTT
CDR3: CASSIDRLGLAGNTGELFF

V: TRBV5-1
size: .
D: TRBD2
J: TRBJ2-1
DNA: TGCGCCAGCAGCTTGGCCGGGACTAGCGGGCCCTACAATGAGCAGTTCTTC
CDR3: CASSLAGTSGPYNEQFF

V: TRBV27
size: .
D: .
J: TRBJ1-1
DNA: TGTGCCAGCAGTTACGGAGACAGTCATGAAGCTTTCTTT
CDR3: CASSYGDSHEAFF

V: TRBV5-1
size: .
D: .
J: TRBJ2-1
DNA: TGCGCCAGCAGCTTGTTCGGCAATGAGCAGTTCTTC
CDR3: CASSLFGNEQFF

V: TRBV7-2
size: once
D: TRBD2
J: TRBJ2-1
DNA: TGTGCCAGCAGCTTACTTGGAGCGGGAGGGCTCTCCCTTTACAATGAGCAGTTCTTC
CDR3: CASSLLGAGGLSLYNEQFF

V: TRBV19
size: .
D: .
J: TRBJ2-2
DNA: TGTGCCAGTAGCCCCGGACAGACTAACACCGGGGAGCTGTTTTTT
CDR3: CASSPGQTNTGELFF

V: TRBV5-1
size: once
D: .
J: TRBJ2-1
DNA: TGCGCCAGCATGGAGAACCAGGGGAGAGAGCAGTTCTTC
CDR3: CASMENQGREQFF

V: TRBV28
size: .
D: .
J: TRBJ2-1
DNA: TGTGCCAGCAGTTTGGACGCTTACAATGAGCAGTTCTTC
CDR3: CASSLDAYNEQFF

V: TRBV7-9
size: .
D: TRBD2
J: TRBJ2-1
DNA: TGTGCCAGCAGCTTAGGTCCTAGCGGGAGTCTGAACAATGAGCAGTTCTTC
CDR3: CASSLGPSGSLNNEQFF

V: TRBV5-6
size: .
D: .
J: TRBJ1-1
DNA: TGTGCCAGCAGCTTGACGTTGAACACTGAAGCTTTCTTT
CDR3: CASSLTLNTEAFF

V: TRBV11-2
size: .
D: TRBD2
J: TRBJ2-7
DNA: TGTGCCAGCAGCTTATCTATAGCGGGAACGTACGAGCAGTACTTC
CDR3: CASSLSIAGTYEQYF